Below, 25 T cell receptor beta chains from the same sample are listed, as sequenced in a study of chronic HIV infection and antiretroviral therapy. TCRdb reprocessed the 5' RACE reads with MiXCR, giving one entry per CDR3 protein. The sample has more than 40,000 distinct CDR3 sequences; about 18% are singletons. The sequenced sample was peripheral blood. These TCRs come from an adult who had HIV and had not received antiretroviral therapy, or was an uninfected healthy control (not recorded which).

V gene TRBV28 combines with J gene TRBJ1-5; weak D call: TRBD1 (5 bases). This CDR3 has 14 amino acids. V lost 8 bases, J lost 3 bases, and 14 bases lay in between. Germline CDR1 is MDHEN and CDR2 is SYDVKM. The CDR3 here is CASGISGVNQPQHF. The CDR3 coding sequence is TGTGCCAGCGGGATATCGGGGGTCAATCAGCCCCAGCATTTT. Filled out from reference TRBV28 and TRBJ1-5, the complete variable domain reads DVKVTQSSRYLVKRTGEKVFLECVQDMDHENMFWYRQDPGLGLRLIYFSYDVKMKEKGDIPEGYSVSREKKERFSLILESASTNQTSMYLCASGISGVNQPQHFGDGTRLSIL.

This clonotype was counted many times. The chain links TRBV11-2 to TRBJ1-1; D is perhaps TRBD1 (5 bases). Trimming stripped 1 base from V and 5 bases from J, with 20 bases between. The CDR3 contains 17 residues. The germline CDR1 and CDR2 sequences are SGHAT and FQNNGV. The chain's CDR3 is CASSLVPTRGARTEAFF. The CDR3 DNA sequence: TGTGCCAGCAGCTTAGTCCCCACAAGAGGGGCCAGAACTGAAGCTTTCTTT.

This sequence joins TRBV28 and TRBJ2-7, with a possible D match to TRBD1 (6 bases). Germline values: CDR1 MDHEN, CDR2 SYDVKM. V was cut by 8 bases and J by 2 bases, with 13 bases left in between. This CDR3 is 13 amino acids long. CDR3: CASGQGITYEQYF. CDR3 nucleotide sequence: TGTGCCAGCGGGCAGGGGATAACCTACGAGCAGTACTTC.

The sample holds a few counts of this clonotype. V and J are TRBV29-1 and TRBJ2-1, with a possible D match to TRBD1 (5 bases). From germline, CDR1 is SQVTM and CDR2 ANQGSEA. Deletions cut 6 bases from V and 1 base from J, with 13 bases between. CDR3 length: 14 amino acids. The CDR3 nucleotides are TGCAGCGTCCCTGACAGAGTATCCTACAATGAGCAGTTCTTC. Encoded protein: CSVPDRVSYNEQFF.

This clonotype was counted between two and nine times. This chain links TRBV27 with TRBJ2-1, with 10 bases identical to TRBD1. V shed 6 bases, J shed 9 bases, and the junction held 11 bases outside the gene matches. Germline assignment: CDR1 MNHEY and CDR2 SMNVEV (reference sequence). The CDR3 is 15 amino acids. DNA for the CDR3: TGTGCCAGCAGCGGGTTGACAGGGGGCTTGGCTGAGCAGTTCTTC. Its protein is CASSGLTGGLAEQFF.

The V call is TRBV28, the J call TRBJ1-1; D remains unclear. CDR1 and CDR2 (germline): MDHEN, SYDVKM. Deletions cut 6 bases from V and 6 bases from J, with 14 bases between. The CDR3 is 13 amino acids. CDR3 coding DNA: TGTGCCAGCAGCCCCCGCGTGAGGTCTGAAGCTTTCTTT. Amino acid sequence: CASSPRVRSEAFF. The full variable domain, its missing parts supplied by reference TRBV28 and TRBJ1-1, is DVKVTQSSRYLVKRTGEKVFLECVQDMDHENMFWYRQDPGLGLRLIYFSYDVKMKEKGDIPEGYSVSREKKERFSLILESASTNQTSMYLCASSPRVRSEAFFGQGTRLTVV.

The CDR3 nucleotides are TGTGCCAGCAGTTCGTCAGGGGGAGTTGGCAATCAGCCCCAGCATTTT. Its protein product is CASSSSGGVGNQPQHF. V usage is TRBV6-5 and J usage is TRBJ1-5; 7 bases are a match to TRBD1. The CDR3 consists of 16 residues. Germline trimming cut 4 bases from V and 2 bases from J; bases unmatched to any gene: 8. Germline-derived CDR1 and CDR2 are MNHEY and SVGAGI.

The gene calls are TRBV24-1 and TRBJ2-1; 9 bases align to TRBD2. Germline V gene lookup returns CDR1 KGHDR and CDR2 SFDVKD. The junction had 6 bases not matched to a gene; V was cut back by 0 bases and J by 7 bases. This CDR3 is 16 amino acids long. The DNA for the CDR3 is TGTGCCACCAGTGATTTGAGGGCGGGAGGGTCAAATGAGCAGTTCTTC. It yields the protein CATSDLRAGGSNEQFF.

V usage is TRBV28 and J usage is TRBJ2-7; a weak D match, TRBD2 (5 bases). In germline, CDR1 is MDHEN, CDR2 SYDVKM. The CDR3 is 14 amino acids. Trimming removed 6 bases at V and 5 bases at J, with 17 bases between. In nucleotides, the CDR3 is TGTGCCAGCAGCCCCCCCGTTGGGAGCCACGAGCAGTACTTC. Its protein is CASSPPVGSHEQYF.

This clonotype was seen more than once but under ten times. This rearrangement joins TRBV10-1 to TRBJ2-3; 8 bases agree with TRBD1. This CDR3 contains 13 residues. Germline V gene data show CDR1 as WNHNN and CDR2 as SYGVQD (reference sequence). V gave up 4 bases and J gave up 5 bases; unmatched junction bases: 2. CDR3: CASSVQGGDTQYF. CDR3 nucleotides: TGCGCCAGCAGTGTACAGGGGGGAGATACGCAGTATTTT.

The chain is built from TRBV6-6 and TRBJ2-1, with 9 bases that match TRBD2. The CDR3 loop spans 15 amino acids. V trimming: 2 bases; J trimming: 8 bases; junction bases outside the gene matches: 7. In germline, CDR1 is MNHNY, CDR2 SVGAGI (reference sequence). CDR3 loop: CASSYTGTSSDEQFF. CDR3 DNA: TGTGCCAGCAGTTACACCGGGACTAGCTCGGATGAGCAGTTCTTC.

The CDR3 sequence is CASSEARKTRQGRNEQFF. Written as DNA, the CDR3 is TGTGCCAGCAGTGAAGCCCGGAAGACCCGACAGGGGAGGAATGAGCAGTTCTTC. The V call is TRBV6-1, the J call TRBJ2-1, with 8 positions matching TRBD1. This CDR3 region has 18 residues. Germline loops: CDR1 MNHNS, CDR2 SASEGT. V shed 0 bases, J shed 7 bases, and the junction held 14 bases outside the gene matches.

This rearrangement joins TRBV20-1 to TRBJ1-2; weak D call: TRBD1 (6 bases). This CDR3 region has 15 residues. V was clipped by 1 base and J by 4 bases, with 16 bases between them. CDR1 and CDR2 (germline): DFQATT, SNEGSKA (reference sequence). The CDR3 DNA follows: TGCAGTGCTAGAGGAGGGGGGGATAGCAGCTATGGCTACACCTTC. Amino acid sequence: CSARGGGDSSYGYTF.

The chain employs TRBV30 and TRBJ2-3; D is undetermined. CDR1 and CDR2 (germline): GTSNPN, SVGIG (reference sequence). This CDR3 is 16 amino acids long. V lost 0 bases and J 4 bases, leaving 17 bases between the germline ends. The CDR3: CAWSVRLVIGPDTQYF. The CDR3 DNA reads as TGTGCCTGGAGTGTACGGCTAGTGATAGGGCCAGATACGCAGTATTTT.

In this sample, this clonotype turned up a few times. The chain recombines TRBV20-1 with TRBJ1-3; possible D gene TRBD1, 5 bases. Germline V lookup: CDR1 DFQATT, CDR2 SNEGSKA (reference sequence). The ends were cut back, 1 base at V and 4 bases at J, with 17 bases in the middle. The CDR3 extends over 16 amino acids. The CDR3 region is CSARGRGYGIGNTIYF. The CDR3 DNA reads as TGCAGTGCTAGAGGAAGGGGCTATGGTATAGGAAACACCATATATTTT.

CDR3 sequence reads: CSAPSGSGTDTQYF. Written as DNA, the CDR3 is TGCAGTGCTCCGAGCGGGAGCGGGACAGATACGCAGTATTTT. The gene calls are TRBV20-1 and TRBJ2-3; 8 bases are shared with TRBD2. The CDR3 is 14 residues long. The junction had 7 bases not matched to a gene; V was cut back by 5 bases and J by 3 bases. Germline V gene data show CDR1 as DFQATT and CDR2 as SNEGSKA (reference sequence).

This clonotype occurred a few times. The V call is TRBV2, the J call TRBJ2-2, with D perhaps matching TRBD2 (6 bases). Germline V gives CDR1 SNHLY, CDR2 FYNNEI. V lost 1 base and J lost 3, with 12 bases in between. The CDR3 length is 16 residues. The CDR3 DNA sequence: TGTGCCAGCAGTGAAGGGACACGGGGGTACACCGGGGAGCTGTTTTTT. This sequence encodes CASSEGTRGYTGELFF.

This clonotype was seen a few times. CDR3 nucleotide sequence: TGCGCCAGCAGCTTGGAGGGTCCTAACACAGATACGCAGTATTTT. Amino acids: CASSLEGPNTDTQYF. The rearrangement links TRBV5-1 to TRBJ2-3; D call uncertain. The ends were cut back, 0 bases at V and 2 bases at J, with 10 bases in the middle. In germline, CDR1 is SGHRS, CDR2 YFSETQ. The CDR3 totals 15 residues.

This clonotype was observed a handful of times. J is TRBJ2-3 and V is TRBV27; D unresolved. The CDR3 spans 13 residues. Trimming stripped 4 bases from V and 2 bases from J, with 7 bases between. The germline gives CDR1 MNHEY, CDR2 SMNVEV (reference sequence). For the CDR3, the DNA is TGTGCCAGCAGTTCCCTGCTCACAGATACGCAGTATTTT. Encoded protein: CASSSLLTDTQYF.

This clonotype was detected only a few times. V and J are TRBV23-1 and TRBJ2-7, with 11 bases matching TRBD1. TRBV23-1 is recorded as an ORF, its role being uncertain. V gave up 4 bases and J gave up 0 bases; unmatched junction bases: 11. This CDR3 spans 18 amino acids. CDR3 bases: TGCGCCAGCAGTCCCTGGGACAGGGGGTGGGGCAGCTCCTACGAGCAGTACTTC. The encoded protein is CASSPWDRGWGSSYEQYF.

This clonotype was picked up a small number of times. The CDR3 DNA sequence: TGCGCCAGCAGTGAGTCGGGGGGATCCACTGAAGCTTTCTTT. Protein sequence: CASSESGGSTEAFF. The V call is TRBV10-1, the J call TRBJ1-1; tentative D call: TRBD1 (5 bases). Germline V gene lookup returns CDR1 WNHNN and CDR2 SYGVQD (reference sequence). CDR3 length: 14 amino acids. V dropped 0 bases and J dropped 4 bases, with 9 bases sitting between them.

The chain combines TRBV28 with TRBJ2-6; D uncertain. The CDR3 covers 15 residues. Deletions cut 3 bases from V and 10 bases from J, with 16 bases between. Germline values: CDR1 MDHEN, CDR2 SYDVKM. The CDR3 nucleotides are TGTGCCAGCAGTTTTGGGTCCGACAATCTAAACGTCCTGACTTTC. Translating gives CASSFGSDNLNVLTF.

This clonotype was seen only a few times. The rearrangement uses TRBV7-9 and TRBJ2-1; TRBD1 agrees at 10 bases. Germline V gene lookup returns CDR1 SEHNR and CDR2 FQNEAQ (reference sequence). The length of the CDR3 is 16 residues. The J segment lost 8 bases and the V segment lost 0 bases, leaving 7 bases of the junction unmatched. Written as DNA, the CDR3 is TGTGCCAGCAGCTTAGCGCTAGGGACAGGGGAGTATGAGCAGTTCTTC. The encoded protein is CASSLALGTGEYEQFF.

The chain links TRBV28 to TRBJ2-3; TRBD2 aligns across 8 bases. Per germline, CDR1 MDHEN and CDR2 SYDVKM. The CDR3 totals 13 residues. With V trimmed by 5 bases and J by 8 bases, 6 bases remained unmatched. Here the CDR3 DNA reads TGTGCCAGCAGTCCCCTGACTAGCGTTACGCAGTATTTT. This codes for CASSPLTSVTQYF.

This clonotype came up a few times. The chain joins TRBV5-1 to TRBJ1-1; 8 bases are shared with TRBD1. Germline assignment: CDR1 SGHRS and CDR2 YFSETQ. The CDR3 runs 14 residues. V trimming: 5 bases; J trimming: 1 base; junction bases outside the gene matches: 4. This CDR3 is CASRATGANTEAFF. CDR3 bases: TGCGCCAGCAGGGCGACAGGGGCGAACACTGAAGCTTTCTTT.